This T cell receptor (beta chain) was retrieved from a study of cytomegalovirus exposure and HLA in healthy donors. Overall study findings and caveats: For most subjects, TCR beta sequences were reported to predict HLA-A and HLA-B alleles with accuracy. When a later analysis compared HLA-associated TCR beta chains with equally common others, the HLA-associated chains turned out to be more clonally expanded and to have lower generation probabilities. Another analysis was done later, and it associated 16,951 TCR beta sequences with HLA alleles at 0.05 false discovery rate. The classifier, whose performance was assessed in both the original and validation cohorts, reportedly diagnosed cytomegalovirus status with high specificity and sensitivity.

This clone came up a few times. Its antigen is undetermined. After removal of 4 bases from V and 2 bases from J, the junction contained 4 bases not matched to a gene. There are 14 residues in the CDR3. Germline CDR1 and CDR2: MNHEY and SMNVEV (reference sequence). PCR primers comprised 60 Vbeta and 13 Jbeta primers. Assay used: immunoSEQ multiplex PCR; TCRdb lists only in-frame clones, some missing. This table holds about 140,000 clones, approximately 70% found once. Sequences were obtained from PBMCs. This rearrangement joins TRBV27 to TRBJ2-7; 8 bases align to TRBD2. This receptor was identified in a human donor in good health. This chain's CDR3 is CASSSPGLAYEQYF. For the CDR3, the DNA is TGTGCCAGCAGTTCTCCGGGACTAGCCTACGAGCAGTACTTC.